The source of this T cell receptor (beta chain) is a study of blood T cell repertoires in COVID-19. Germline V gene data show CDR1 as SGHTA and CDR2 as FQGNSA. Trimming shortened V by 4 bases and J by 2 bases, and 12 bases separated the two germline ends. The CDR3 has 14 amino acids. This table comes from immunoSEQ multiplex PCR, and its TCRdb copy is limited to in-frame clones, with some not included. The sample has roughly 30,000 clones, approximately 84% seen once. This chain uses TRBV7-2 with TRBJ2-7; D gene ambiguous. This TCR was recovered from a man older than 75 with active COVID-19. Sequencing used peripheral blood. The CDR3 nucleotides read TGTGCCAGCAGCTCCGGCGGCAGCACCTACGAGCAGTACTTC. Encoded protein: CASSSGGSTYEQYF. The full variable domain, its missing parts supplied by reference TRBV7-2 and TRBJ2-7, is GAGVSQSPSNKVTEKGKDVELRCDPISGHTALYWYRQSLGQGLEFLIYFQGNSAPDKSGLPSDRFSAERTGGSVSTLTIQRTQQEDSAVYLCASSSGGSTYEQYFGPGTRLTVT.